These 24 T cell receptor beta chains were sequenced from one sample in a study of cytomegalovirus exposure and HLA in healthy donors. The PCR employed 60 Vbeta primers together with 13 Jbeta primers. The repertoire was sequenced with immunoSEQ multiplex PCR; TCRdb's copy has only in-frame clones and lacks some. The sample shows over 150,000 clones, about three quarters of them seen only once. Sequenced input: PBMCs. The source of these receptors is a woman aged 50 to 60 in good health and CMV-seropositive.

The sample holds a few counts of this clone. This sequence joins TRBV9 and TRBJ1-3; tentative D call: TRBD1 (5 bases). V gave up 1 base and J gave up 1 base, with 9 bases separating them. The CDR3 contains 15 residues. CDR1 SGDLS and CDR2 YYNGEE come from the germline V gene. The CDR3 DNA reads as TGTGCCAGCAGCGTATTTGGACATTCTGGAAACACCATATATTTT. The encoded protein is CASSVFGHSGNTIYF.

The chain joins TRBV11-2 to TRBJ1-3; D is uncertain. Germline CDR1 SGHAT, CDR2 FQNNGV. The CDR3 is 13 residues long. V dropped 5 bases and J dropped 4 bases, with 9 bases sitting between them. For the CDR3, the DNA is TGTGCCAGCAGCCCCGGGATCGGAAACACCATATATTTT. Its translation is CASSPGIGNTIYF.

In nucleotides, the CDR3 is TGTGCCAGCAGCTCCTTAGGGGGGGATCAGCCCCAGCATTTT. Translation gives CASSSLGGDQPQHF. The V gene is TRBV9, the J gene TRBJ1-5; maybe TRBD1 (6 bases). The V and J ends lost 4 bases and 5 bases respectively, with 13 bases between them. The CDR3 spans 14 residues. CDR1 is SGDLS, CDR2 YYNGEE, per germline.

The chain combines TRBV30 with TRBJ1-2; 10 nucleotides match TRBD1. V was pared by 3 bases and J by 1 base, with 5 bases of the junction left unmatched. Germline V lookup: CDR1 GTSNPN, CDR2 SVGIG (reference sequence). The CDR3 consists of 15 residues. This CDR3 reads CAWRIGQGVNYGYTF. As DNA, the CDR3 is TGTGCCTGGAGGATAGGACAGGGGGTTAACTATGGCTACACCTTC.

The V and J genes are TRBV19 and TRBJ1-2; 7 nucleotides align to TRBD1. V was pared by 5 bases and J by 1 base, with 7 bases of the junction left unmatched. This CDR3 contains 15 residues. Germline V gene sequence: CDR1 LNHDA, CDR2 SQIVND (reference sequence). This CDR3 is CASSPRDRRNYGYTF. Written as DNA, the CDR3 is TGTGCCAGTAGTCCCAGGGACAGACGTAACTATGGCTACACCTTC.

The CDR3 sequence: CASSQGTSPQETQYF. The CDR3 region has the DNA TGTGCCAGCAGCCAAGGCACTAGCCCCCAAGAGACCCAGTACTTC. The chain couples TRBV14 to TRBJ2-5, with D possibly TRBD2 on 6 matching bases. Germline CDR1 and CDR2: SGHDN and FVKESK. The CDR3 is 15 residues long. The ends were cut back, 1 base at V and 1 base at J, with 10 bases in the middle.

CDR3 nucleotide sequence: TGTGCCAGCAGCTTGATAGAGGAGTACTACGAGCAGTACTTC. This sequence encodes CASSLIEEYYEQYF. J is TRBJ2-7 and V is TRBV12-1; the table assigns TRBD2, which was not confirmed against the DNA. TRBV12-1 is a known pseudogene. The CDR3 loop spans 14 amino acids.

The rearrangement joins TRBV7-6 to TRBJ2-1; 9 bases match TRBD2. V shed 3 bases and J 4 bases; nucleotides not matched to a gene: 1. The CDR3 is made up of 14 amino acids. The V gene's germline CDR1 is SGHVS and CDR2 FNYEAQ. CDR3 coding DNA: TGTGCCAGCAGCTTCGCGGGAGGGTACAATGAGCAGTTCTTC. It translates to CASSFAGGYNEQFF.

In the case of this clone: One end of the junction does not line up with germline, which may come from a read error. As DNA, the CDR3 is TGTGCCAGCAGCCTAACAGGACAGTCCTCTGGGGCCAACGGCCTGACTTTC. Translation gives CASSLTGQSSGANGLTF. This chain joins TRBV11-1 and TRBJ2-6; TRBD1 is a possible D gene (6 bases). This CDR3 comprises 17 residues. Germline loops: CDR1 SGHAT, CDR2 FQDESV (reference sequence).

The chain recombines TRBV9 with TRBJ2-7; D is possibly TRBD1 (6 bases). This CDR3 has 14 amino acids. The V end lost 2 bases, the J end lost 3 bases, and 12 bases lay between the germline ends. The germline V gene encodes CDR1 SGDLS and CDR2 YYNGEE. The CDR3 region has the DNA TGTGCCAGCAGCGTCACAGGGACGAACTACGAGCAGTACTTC. Its protein product is CASSVTGTNYEQYF. The complete variable domain, with remaining parts taken from reference TRBV9 and TRBJ2-7, reads DSGVTQTPKHLITATGQRVTLRCSPRSGDLSVYWYQQSLDQGLQFLIQYYNGEERAKGNILERFSAQQFPDLHSELNLSSLELGDSALYFCASSVTGTNYEQYFGPGTRLTVT.

In DNA, the CDR3 is TGTGCCAGCAGCCCTCGACGGGCGGGTGGGGGGGGCCCCCGCAATGAGCAGTTCTTC. It codes for CASSPRRAGGGGPRNEQFF. V and J are TRBV5-6 and TRBJ2-1, with D maybe TRBD2 (7 bases). V was trimmed by 4 bases and J by 6 bases, leaving 29 bases between them. CDR3 length: 19 residues. Per germline, CDR1 SGHDT and CDR2 YYEEEE.

This clone turned up a few times. The genes are TRBV27 and TRBJ2-2, with 9 bases that match TRBD1. After removal of 4 bases from V and 4 bases from J, the junction contained 4 bases not matched to a gene. Germline CDR1 is MNHEY and CDR2 is SMNVEV (reference sequence). The CDR3 is 15 residues long. CDR3 in amino acids: CASSSQGAGTGELFF. The DNA for the CDR3 is TGTGCCAGCAGTTCACAGGGGGCGGGCACCGGGGAGCTGTTTTTT.

V and J are TRBV2 and TRBJ1-2; 8 bases align to TRBD1. Germline V gene lookup returns CDR1 SNHLY and CDR2 FYNNEI. CDR3 size: 11 residues. Germline trimming cut 6 bases from V and 12 bases from J; bases unmatched to any gene: 6. The DNA for the CDR3 is TGTGCCAGCAGCCGACAGGGGTTCCACACCTTC. Residues: CASSRQGFHTF.

The V call is TRBV5-1, the J call TRBJ2-1; 8 positions match TRBD2. Germline V gives CDR1 SGHRS, CDR2 YFSETQ. The CDR3 runs to 15 residues. V lost 4 bases and J lost 4; bases outside the gene matches: 7. The CDR3 DNA is TGCGCCAGCAGCCCGACTAGCGAGAGTTACAATGAGCAGTTCTTC. This encodes CASSPTSESYNEQFF.

This clone was counted between two and nine times. This chain links TRBV11-2 with TRBJ1-2; 9 bases agree with TRBD1. This CDR3 spans 14 amino acids. CDR1 SGHAT and CDR2 FQNNGV come from the germline V gene. V lost 3 bases to trimming and J lost 5 bases; unmatched junction nucleotides: 4. The CDR3 loop is CASSFTGGGYGYTF. The CDR3 DNA sequence: TGTGCCAGCAGCTTCACAGGGGGCGGGTATGGCTACACCTTC.

V usage is TRBV29-1 and J usage is TRBJ1-2; D is ambiguous. Germline V CDR1 and CDR2: SQVTM, ANQGSEA. The CDR3 runs to 15 residues. Trimming removed 4 bases at V and 7 bases at J, with 22 bases between. The CDR3 coding sequence is TGCAGCGTTGGTCTCCGGGGATTTGTCTCCTCTGGCTACACCTTC. Its protein is CSVGLRGFVSSGYTF.

V and J are TRBV25-1 and TRBJ1-6, with unresolved D. This CDR3 has 16 amino acids. Per the germline V gene, CDR1 is MGHDK and CDR2 is SYGVNS. The V and J ends lost 3 bases and 4 bases respectively, with 13 bases between them. CDR3: CASSESVGIYNSPLHF. The CDR3 DNA sequence: TGTGCCAGCAGTGAGTCGGTCGGGATTTATAATTCACCCCTCCACTTT.

V gene TRBV6-5 combines with J gene TRBJ2-1; D possibly corresponds to TRBD2 (5 bases). There are 13 residues in the CDR3. The V end lost 7 bases, the J end lost 0 bases, and 7 bases lay between the germline ends. The germline V gene has CDR1 MNHEY and CDR2 SVGAGI. The CDR3 here is CASKRDSYNEQFF. As DNA, the CDR3 is TGTGCCAGCAAGAGGGACTCCTACAATGAGCAGTTCTTC.

The V and J genes are TRBV5-4 and TRBJ1-1, with 10 bases lining up with TRBD1. The germline CDR1 and CDR2 sequences are SGHNT and YYREEE (reference sequence). The CDR3 has 14 residues. The junction had 7 bases not matched to a gene; V was cut back by 5 bases and J by 6 bases. The CDR3 nucleotides are TGTGCCAGCAGTTTTGAGACAGGGGGCGCTGAAGCTTTCTTT. Protein product: CASSFETGGAEAFF.

This chain links TRBV4-2 with TRBJ1-6; possible D gene TRBD1, 6 bases. The CDR3 runs 15 residues. Germline CDR1 reads LGHNA; CDR2 reads YNFKEQ. Trimming pared 3 bases from V and 0 bases from J, leaving 6 bases between. CDR3 nucleotides: TGTGCCAGCAGCCAGGACAGCTCCTATAATTCACCCCTCCACTTT. Translation: CASSQDSSYNSPLHF.

V gene TRBV6-5 combines with J gene TRBJ2-7; 9 bases match TRBD1. CDR3 length: 14 amino acids. After removal of 10 bases from V and 2 bases from J, the junction contained 9 bases not matched to a gene. The germline CDR1 and CDR2 sequences are MNHEY and SVGAGI. CDR3 nucleotide sequence: TGTGCCACCCGTAGACAGGGGGTAACCTACGAGCAGTACTTC. Translating it yields CATRRQGVTYEQYF.

The chain combines TRBV2 with TRBJ1-1, with a weak D call TRBD1 (6 bases). The CDR3 is made up of 14 amino acids. Germline loops: CDR1 SNHLY, CDR2 FYNNEI. V lost 11 bases, J lost 6 bases, and 22 bases lay in between. The chain's CDR3 is CAGSGTSSEAEAFF. The DNA of the CDR3 is TGTGCCGGATCCGGGACATCAAGTGAGGCTGAAGCTTTCTTT. Variable domain in full (rest from reference TRBV2 and TRBJ1-1): EPEVTQTPSHQVTQMGQEVILRCVPISNHLYFYWYRQILGQKVEFLVSFYNNEISEKSEIFDDQFSVERPDGSNFTLKIRSTKLEDSAMYFCAGSGTSSEAEAFFGQGTRLTVV.

This chain links TRBV30 with TRBJ1-1, with D uncertain. Germline values: CDR1 GTSNPN, CDR2 SVGIG (reference sequence). The V end was cut by 4 bases, the J end by 6 bases, with 24 bases between. The CDR3 sequence is 16 residues long. The CDR3 loop reads CAWNPQALRGVSEAFF. The CDR3 bases are TGTGCCTGGAACCCACAAGCCCTTCGGGGAGTTTCTGAAGCTTTCTTT.

This clone was seen a few times. The V gene is TRBV6-1, the J gene TRBJ1-5; D is uncertain. Germline values: CDR1 MNHNS, CDR2 SASEGT. The CDR3 runs 13 residues. With 1 base removed from V and 7 bases from J, the gap between germline ends came to 8 bases. The CDR3 region is CASSEESSQPQHF. The CDR3, as DNA: TGTGCCAGCAGTGAAGAATCGAGCCAGCCCCAGCATTTT.